The 30 T cell receptor beta chains below all came from one sample that was sequenced in a study of molecular identifiers for immune sequencing clone quantification (dated by TCRdb to 2017 to 2018). Library method: PCR. The listed sequencing device is Illumina HiSeq 4000. TCRdb itself trimmed the public reads at Q25 with fastp, ran MiXCR and retained productive beta chains. Every distinct CDR3 protein forms one entry, paired with its most common genes and DNA. This sample lists about half a million distinct CDR3 sequences; over 20% were detected once. The ten largest clones represent 0.7% to 1% of the sample. The sequenced sample consisted of naive CD8+ T cells from blood, with Jurkat cell RNA spiked in. In the paper's terms, the cell subset or site label means: FACS-sorted CD8+CD4-CCR7+CD45RA+ naive T cells. Receptors were obtained from a human donor in good health. Some libraries in this study had Jurkat cell RNA spiked in.

This clonotype was recorded at least ten times. The rearrangement uses TRBV7-2 and TRBJ2-3, with TRBD2 matching 9 bases. CDR1 SGHTA and CDR2 FQGNSA come from the germline V gene. Trimming took 4 bases from V and 1 from J; bases not matched to a gene: 15. The CDR3 runs to 19 residues. CDR3 nucleotides: TGTGCCAGCAGCTCACCCTGGGGGGTGGCTAGCGGGGGCACAGATACGCAGTATTTT. It codes for CASSSPWGVASGGTDTQYF.

As for this clonotype: With a much larger clone just one base away, this may be a read error. The chain is built from TRBV4-3 and TRBJ1-5, with a weak D call TRBD1 (5 bases). The CDR3 is made up of 15 amino acids. Germline-derived CDR1 and CDR2 are LGHNA and YSLEER. Trimming shortened V by 2 bases and J by 4 bases, and 12 bases separated the two germline ends. CDR3: CASSQNPTGNQPQHF. CDR3 bases: TGCGCCAGCAGCCAAAATCCAACAGGTAATCAGCCCCAGCATTTT.

Regarding this clonotype: This may be a read error, as it is one base from a much larger clone. The chain employs TRBV19 and TRBJ2-7; perhaps TRBD1 as D (6 bases). Germline values: CDR1 LNHDA, CDR2 SQIVND (reference sequence). CDR3 size: 14 residues. CDR3 sequence: CAGSIGTPAYEQYF. Written as DNA, the CDR3 is TGTGCCGGTAGTATCGGGACACCTGCCTACGAGCAGTACTTC.

V and J are TRBV2 and TRBJ1-5, with 7 nucleotides matching TRBD1. Germline V gene data show CDR1 as SNHLY and CDR2 as FYNNEI. CDR3 length: 14 amino acids. V trimming: 6 bases; J trimming: 6 bases; junction bases outside the gene matches: 8. The DNA for the CDR3 is TGTGCCAGCAGCCCCGACAGGGACAGTCAGCCCCAGCATTTT. Encoded protein: CASSPDRDSQPQHF.

A remark on this clonotype: This likely comes from a read error, as the CDR3 has no conserved phenylalanine or tryptophan at its end. V is TRBV23-1 and J is TRBJ1-1; D remains unclear. TRBV23-1 is an ORF for which the function is uncertain. The CDR3 totals 13 residues. Trimming took 0 bases from V and 1 from J, leaving 3 bases between them. The CDR3 is CASSQSRNTEAFI. As DNA, the CDR3 is TGCGCCAGCAGTCAATCGCGGAACACTGAAGCTTTCATT.

This clonotype was observed at least ten times. V and J are TRBV6-2 or TRBV6-3 and TRBJ2-1; 10 positions agree with TRBD2. The CDR3 is made up of 17 amino acids. CDR1 is MNHEY, CDR2 SVGEGT, per germline. The V gene end was trimmed by 5 bases and the J gene end by 10 bases; junction bases not matched to a gene: 17. CDR3 amino acids: CASSTALASGRAKEQFF. The CDR3 DNA reads as TGTGCCAGCAGTACCGCCCTTGCGAGCGGGAGGGCCAAGGAGCAGTTCTTC.

This clonotype was found many times. The chain couples TRBV4-1 to TRBJ2-7; the match to TRBD1 covers 10 bases. The length of the CDR3 is 17 residues. Germline loops: CDR1 MGHRA, CDR2 YSYEKL. The J segment lost 0 bases and the V segment lost 3 bases, leaving 8 bases of the junction unmatched. In DNA, the CDR3 is TGCGCCAGCAGCCACTCAGCGGGACAGGGGCACTCCTACGAGCAGTACTTC. Protein: CASSHSAGQGHSYEQYF.

V and J are TRBV9 and TRBJ2-3; 8 bases line up with TRBD2. Germline CDR1 and CDR2: SGDLS and YYNGEE. The CDR3 is 16 amino acids. The V segment lost 3 bases and the J segment 4 bases; nucleotides outside the gene matches: 10. CDR3 amino acids: CASSGGGSGISDTQYF. The CDR3 coding sequence is TGTGCCAGCAGCGGTGGGGGTAGCGGGATCTCAGATACGCAGTATTTT.

This clonotype was seen many times. The chain uses TRBV5-1 and TRBJ2-3; 8 bases match TRBD1. V shed 4 bases, J shed 2 bases, and the junction held 6 bases outside the gene matches. The CDR3 loop spans 15 amino acids. Germline CDR1 SGHRS, CDR2 YFSETQ. CDR3 coding DNA: TGCGCCAGCAGCCCTTGGACAGGGCCCACAGATACGCAGTATTTT. It encodes CASSPWTGPTDTQYF. The full variable domain, rest sourced from reference TRBV5-1 and TRBJ2-3, is KAGVTQTPRYLIKTRGQQVTLSCSPISGHRSVSWYQQTPGQGLQFLFEYFSETQRNKGNFPGRFSGRQFSNSRSEMNVSTLELGDSALYLCASSPWTGPTDTQYFGPGTRLTVL.

Of note for this clonotype: At one of its ends the junction is not consistent with the germline gene, which may arise from a read error. The V and J genes are TRBV4-1 and TRBJ1-4, with 8 bases lining up with TRBD1. CDR3 length: 15 amino acids. Germline CDR1 reads MGHRA; CDR2 reads YSYEKL. The CDR3 nucleotides read TGCGCCAGCAGCCACGCGACAGGGGAATTGGAAAAACCGTTTTTT. This encodes CASSHATGELEKPFF.

This clonotype was counted a few times. The V and J genes are TRBV30 and TRBJ2-2; D is ambiguous. Trimming pared 3 bases from V and 6 bases from J, leaving 11 bases between. The CDR3 runs 13 residues. Per germline, CDR1 GTSNPN and CDR2 SVGIG (reference sequence). CDR3 in amino acids: CAWSETNPGELFF. As DNA, the CDR3 is TGTGCCTGGAGCGAAACGAATCCCGGGGAGCTGTTTTTT.

About this clonotype: The CDR3 does not end in the conserved phenylalanine or tryptophan, so this is likely a read error. V gene TRBV3-1 combines with J gene TRBJ1-1; no definite D call. V dropped 1 base and J dropped 3 bases, with 12 bases sitting between them. The CDR3 has 15 amino acids. The V gene's germline CDR1 is LGHDT and CDR2 YNNKEL (reference sequence). The CDR3 here is CASSQVAGPYTEAFL. CDR3 DNA sequence: TGTGCCAGCAGCCAAGTGGCAGGCCCCTACACTGAAGCTTTCTTA.

In its sample, this clonotype was seen a few times. The CDR3 DNA reads TGTGCCAGCAGTGAGACTAGCGGGGGTAACAATGAGCAGTTCTTC. This gives the protein CASSETSGGNNEQFF. This chain links TRBV6-2 or TRBV6-3 with TRBJ2-1; TRBD2 matches at 12 bases. The V and J ends lost 5 bases and 5 bases, in that order; junction bases with no gene match: 4. The CDR3 sequence is 15 residues long. Germline V gene data show CDR1 as MNHEY and CDR2 as SVGEGT.

Only a few counts were recorded for this clonotype. The chain carries TRBV27 and TRBJ2-7, with TRBD1 matching over 7 bases. Germline-derived CDR1 and CDR2 are MNHEY and SMNVEV (reference sequence). The CDR3 runs 15 residues. V dropped 4 bases and J dropped 3; count of bases not matched to a gene: 9. The chain's CDR3 is CASSSSPTGNYEQYF. The CDR3 DNA sequence: TGTGCCAGCAGTTCCTCGCCGACAGGGAACTACGAGCAGTACTTC.

Comments on this clonotype: One end of the junction fails to match germline, which may point to a read error. V is TRBV28 and J is TRBJ2-7; tentative D call: TRBD2 (6 bases). The CDR3 length is 13 residues. Germline V gene lookup returns CDR1 MDHEN and CDR2 SYDVKM. CDR3 loop: CASRPRGTYDQYF. CDR3 in DNA: TGTGCCAGCAGACCGCGGGGAACCTACGATCAGTACTTC.

This clonotype was counted a few times. V and J are TRBV5-4 and TRBJ2-3; D might be TRBD2 (6 bases). The CDR3 runs 15 residues. Trimming took off 5 bases at V and 0 bases at J, with 13 bases between the two ends. Germline CDR1 SGHNT, CDR2 YYREEE (reference sequence). The DNA of the CDR3 is TGTGCCAGCAGAATATGGGGGACTAGCACAGATACGCAGTATTTT. This codes for CASRIWGTSTDTQYF.

Many counts were recorded for this clonotype. The chain is built from TRBV2 and TRBJ2-2; unclear D gene. There are 12 residues in the CDR3. Trimming took 5 bases from V and 1 from J, leaving 2 bases between them. Germline CDR1 is SNHLY and CDR2 is FYNNEI. The CDR3 here is CASSMNTGELFF. In nucleotides, the CDR3 is TGTGCCAGCAGTATGAACACCGGGGAGCTGTTTTTT.

This clonotype occurred many times. The genes are TRBV6-5 and TRBJ2-5; D is uncertain. Germline V gene data show CDR1 as MNHEY and CDR2 as SVGAGI. CDR3 length equals 11 residues. This CDR3 is CGAGEQETQYF. The CDR3 nucleotides read TGTGGCGCAGGAGAACAAGAGACCCAGTACTTC.

This clonotype was counted many times. This sequence joins TRBV12-3 or TRBV12-4 and TRBJ2-5; no clear D. The germline V and J ends were trimmed by 2 bases and 4 bases, with 14 bases remaining between them. CDR3 length: 15 amino acids. CDR3 DNA: TGTGCCAGCAGTTTACTCGCAGGAACTGCAGAGACCCAGTACTTC. Amino acid sequence: CASSLLAGTAETQYF.

This clonotype was recorded many times. V and J are TRBV7-9 and TRBJ2-2, with 9 bases that match TRBD1. This CDR3 contains 17 residues. Germline V gives CDR1 SEHNR, CDR2 FQNEAQ (reference sequence). V was clipped by 4 bases and J by 3 bases; unmatched bases: 9. The CDR3 here is CASSSLGQGDHTGELFF. DNA for the CDR3: TGTGCCAGCAGCTCCTTGGGACAGGGAGATCACACCGGGGAGCTGTTTTTT. Looking up the rest from reference TRBV7-9 and TRBJ2-2 gives the full variable domain: DTGVSQNPRHKITKRGQNVTFRCDPISEHNRLYWYRQTLGQGPEFLTYFQNEAQLEKSRLLSDRFSAERPKGSFSTLEIQRTEQGDSAMYLCASSSLGQGDHTGELFFGEGSRLTVL.

The chain joins TRBV11-2 to TRBJ2-1, with D possibly TRBD1 on 6 matching bases. Per the germline V gene, CDR1 is SGHAT and CDR2 is FQNNGV. Trimming removed 3 bases at V and 2 bases at J, with 11 bases between. This CDR3 region has 15 residues. The CDR3 here is CASSFSGGTYNEQFF. The CDR3 DNA reads TGTGCCAGCAGCTTTAGTGGGGGCACCTACAATGAGCAGTTCTTC.

This clonotype has just one count. Being one base from a much bigger clone, this may be a read error. The chain employs TRBV5-1 and TRBJ1-1; D not resolved. The CDR3 is 15 amino acids. Germline V gives CDR1 SGHRS, CDR2 YFSETQ. The chain's CDR3 is CASRPGLMMNAEAFF. DNA for the CDR3: TGCGCCAGCAGGCCGGGTCTTATGATGAACGCTGAAGCTTTCTTT.

This chain connects TRBV3-1 to TRBJ2-5, with TRBD2 matching over 10 bases. CDR3 length: 16 residues. CDR1 LGHDT and CDR2 YNNKEL come from the germline V gene (reference sequence). Trimming took 4 bases from V and 5 from J; bases not matched to a gene: 10. CDR3 region: CASSPGLAALRETQYF. The DNA of the CDR3 is TGTGCCAGCAGCCCAGGACTAGCGGCCTTGAGGGAGACCCAGTACTTC.

This clonotype was picked up many times. The rearrangement joins TRBV7-2 to TRBJ1-1; possible D gene TRBD1, 6 bases. The CDR3 consists of 14 residues. With 3 bases removed from V and 5 bases from J, the gap between germline ends came to 13 bases. The germline CDR1 and CDR2 sequences are SGHTA and FQGNSA. CDR3 protein: CASSFSGAATEAFF. The CDR3 coding sequence is TGTGCCAGCAGCTTCTCGGGGGCGGCGACTGAAGCTTTCTTT.

With regard to this clonotype: Its ends do not fully match the called genes, so a read error is possible. The chain recombines TRBV5-3 with TRBJ2-7, with 9 bases fitting TRBD2. TRBV5-3 is designated an ORF whose function remains uncertain. The CDR3 consists of 15 residues. The CDR3 DNA is TGTGCCAGCAGCTGGGGCACGGCGGGAGGGTACGAGCAGTACTTC. It yields the protein CASSWGTAGGYEQYF.

Only a few counts were recorded for this clonotype. This chain connects TRBV3-1 to TRBJ2-7; 10 nucleotides match TRBD2. V gave up 4 bases and J gave up 6 bases; unmatched junction bases: 9. From germline, CDR1 is LGHDT and CDR2 YNNKEL (reference sequence). The CDR3 runs to 15 residues. The CDR3 spells CASSLGEREGLEQYF. CDR3 DNA: TGTGCCAGCAGCCTAGGTGAGCGGGAGGGCCTCGAGCAGTACTTC.

The table lists this clonotype with a few counts. The CDR3, as DNA: TGTGCCAGCAGCATACAGGCTGCAACTAATGAAAAACTGTTTTTT. Encoded protein: CASSIQAATNEKLFF. V and J are TRBV5-6 and TRBJ1-4; tentative D call: TRBD1 (5 bases). The CDR3 sequence is 15 residues long. Germline V CDR1 and CDR2: SGHDT, YYEEEE. V was pared by 4 bases and J by 0 bases, with 10 bases between.

At least ten counts were recorded for this clonotype. CDR3 DNA sequence: TGTGCCAGCAGCCCTCGTGGGCGGGCGGCCGAAGATACGCAGTATTTT. It translates to CASSPRGRAAEDTQYF. This sequence joins TRBV2 and TRBJ2-3; TRBD2 is a possible D gene (5 bases). CDR3 length: 16 residues. With 6 bases removed from V and 5 bases from J, the gap between germline ends came to 21 bases. Germline V lookup: CDR1 SNHLY, CDR2 FYNNEI.

The genes are TRBV6-1 and TRBJ2-2, with 7 bases identical to TRBD2. The CDR3 contains 15 residues. The germline CDR1 and CDR2 sequences are MNHNS and SASEGT. J was trimmed by 3 bases and V by 5 bases; bases with no gene match: 6. The CDR3 loop is CASSTGTTDTGELFF. CDR3 DNA sequence: TGTGCCAGCAGTACCGGGACTACGGACACCGGGGAGCTGTTTTTT.

Many counts were recorded for this clonotype. The J gene is TRBJ2-7, the V gene TRBV28; D call uncertain. Trimming left V 3 bases short and J 2 bases short, with 8 bases between. From germline, CDR1 is MDHEN and CDR2 SYDVKM. The CDR3 contains 13 residues. CDR3 in DNA: TGTGCCAGCAGTTTCTTGGGTACCTACGAGCAGTACTTC. Its translation is CASSFLGTYEQYF.